These 22 T cell receptor beta chains were all obtained from the same sample, sequenced in a study of CD8+ T cells in alopecia areata. The treatment was: oral pan-JAK inhibitor, 5-10 mg twice daily. Alopecia areata patients had lesional scalp punch biopsies and peripheral blood taken from them. The authors extracted RNA and reverse transcribed it into cDNA as the sequencing template. Profiling relied on immunoSEQ multiplex PCR, and the TCRdb table lists in-frame clones only, not all of them. The data show approximately 6,000 clones, with roughly 67% seen just once and 8.5% to 10% held by the top ten. Here the sequenced sample was skin, taken at approximately week 30, from a patient treated with tofacitinib. All receptors derive from a human donor with alopecia areata.

This clone is judged large. In nucleotides, the CDR3 is TGTGCCAGCAGTGAAGATTGGTTTGCAGGGAGGGATACGCAGTATTTT. This encodes CASSEDWFAGRDTQYF. The chain carries TRBV2 and TRBJ2-3, with D possibly being TRBD2 (6 bases). V was trimmed by 1 base and J by 6 bases, leaving 17 bases between them. The CDR3 has 16 residues. Germline values: CDR1 SNHLY, CDR2 FYNNEI.

The CDR3 protein is CASSYPDRVANYGYTF. As DNA, the CDR3 is TGTGCCAGCAGTTACCCTGACAGGGTTGCTAACTATGGCTACACCTTC. The chain has TRBV6-6 and TRBJ1-2; 7 nucleotides align to TRBD1. V was clipped by 2 bases and J by 0 bases; unmatched bases: 6. Germline CDR1 and CDR2: MNHNY and SVGAGI (reference sequence). This CDR3 contains 16 residues.

Only a few counts were recorded for this clone. The gene calls are TRBV11-3 and TRBJ2-1, with TRBD1 matching 8 bases. Germline values: CDR1 SGHNT, CDR2 YENEEA. V was clipped by 5 bases and J by 10 bases; unmatched bases: 10. The CDR3 consists of 14 residues. The CDR3 DNA sequence: TGTGCCAGCAGCGAGAGGCAGGGGGCCGGAGAGCAGTTCTTC. It codes for CASSERQGAGEQFF.

The rearrangement links TRBV5-1 to TRBJ2-1; 8 nucleotides agree with TRBD1. The V and J ends lost 0 bases and 5 bases, in that order; junction bases with no gene match: 13. The CDR3 spans 18 residues. Germline CDR1 is SGHRS and CDR2 is YFSETQ. The CDR3 protein is CASSLGGQALYSNNEQFF. The CDR3 DNA sequence: TGCGCCAGCAGCTTGGGGGGACAGGCTCTTTACTCAAACAATGAGCAGTTCTTC.

The rearrangement joins TRBV7-9 to TRBJ2-5, with TRBD1 matching over 10 bases. The CDR3 is 15 residues long. V was pared by 5 bases and J by 5 bases, with 8 bases of the junction left unmatched. The germline V gene has CDR1 SEHNR and CDR2 FQNEAQ (reference sequence). CDR3 DNA sequence: TGTGCCAGCAGCACCCGACAGGGGGCCAGGGAGACCCAGTACTTC. Translated, it gives CASSTRQGARETQYF. The full variable domain, rest sourced from reference TRBV7-9 and TRBJ2-5, is DTGVSQNPRHKITKRGQNVTFRCDPISEHNRLYWYRQTLGQGPEFLTYFQNEAQLEKSRLLSDRFSAERPKGSFSTLEIQRTEQGDSAMYLCASSTRQGARETQYFGPGTRLLVL.

V gene TRBV7-2 combines with J gene TRBJ2-2; perhaps D is TRBD1 or TRBD2 (5 bases each). V was cut by 5 bases and J by 4 bases, with 14 bases left in between. This CDR3 is built from 15 residues. The germline V gene encodes CDR1 SGHTA and CDR2 FQGNSA. The CDR3: CASSPQGGFTGELFF. The CDR3 DNA follows: TGTGCCAGCAGCCCCCAGGGCGGGTTCACCGGGGAGCTGTTTTTT.

The chain is built from TRBV6-1 and TRBJ2-2; D remains unclear. V lost 5 bases and J lost 4, with 5 bases in between. CDR3 size: 12 residues. The V gene's germline CDR1 is MNHNS and CDR2 SASEGT. CDR3 in amino acids: CASSWFTGELFF. As DNA, the CDR3 is TGTGCCAGCAGTTGGTTCACCGGGGAGCTGTTTTTT.

The chain recombines TRBV15 with TRBJ2-5, with D tentatively TRBD1 (6 bases). The end of the DNA fits TRBJ2-7 better, so the J call may be wrong. CDR3 length: 15 amino acids. CDR1 is LNHNV, CDR2 YYDKDF, per germline (reference sequence). CDR3 residues: CATSSYTGSGYEQYF. The CDR3 nucleotides read TGTGCCACCAGCAGCTACACAGGGAGTGGCTACGAGCAGTACTTC.

Only a few counts were recorded for this clone. The rearrangement links TRBV30 to TRBJ1-1; TRBD1 might be the D (6 bases). The CDR3 has 12 amino acids. With 8 bases removed from V and 4 bases from J, the gap between germline ends came to 14 bases. Germline assignment: CDR1 GTSNPN and CDR2 SVGIG (reference sequence). CDR3 protein: CAADRPLTEAFF. In nucleotides, the CDR3 is TGTGCCGCGGACAGACCGCTCACTGAAGCTTTCTTT.

The chain links TRBV11-2 to TRBJ2-7; 8 positions match TRBD1. The CDR3 is 17 residues long. From germline, CDR1 is SGHAT and CDR2 FQNNGV. V shed 5 bases and J 0 bases; nucleotides not matched to a gene: 12. Written as DNA, the CDR3 is TGTGCCAGCAGCCCAAATAAGGACAGGGCAAGCTCCTACGAGCAGTACTTC. Translated: CASSPNKDRASSYEQYF.

V is TRBV6-5 and J is TRBJ2-7, with D tentatively TRBD1 (6 bases). This CDR3 has 14 residues. Germline V gene lookup returns CDR1 MNHEY and CDR2 SVGAGI. Deletions cut 2 bases from V and 3 bases from J, with 11 bases between. The CDR3 here is CASSYAGTNYEQYF. The CDR3 DNA follows: TGTGCCAGCAGTTACGCCGGGACAAACTACGAGCAGTACTTC.

The CDR3 DNA follows: TGTGCCAGCAGCTTAGCGGATGGGGGGATCAATGAGCAGTTCTTC. Encoded protein: CASSLADGGINEQFF. V gene TRBV7-9 combines with J gene TRBJ2-1; a possible D gene is TRBD2 (6 bases). CDR3 length: 15 residues. The ends were cut back, 0 bases at V and 6 bases at J, with 12 bases in the middle. Germline V gene sequence: CDR1 SEHNR, CDR2 FQNEAQ (reference sequence).

The chain joins TRBV11-2 to TRBJ2-1; tentative D call: TRBD2 (6 bases). This CDR3 spans 17 amino acids. The V gene lost 6 bases and the J gene lost 15 bases, with 33 bases spanning the gap. Germline V gives CDR1 SGHAT, CDR2 FQNNGV. Here the CDR3 reads CASRSLGLARKGAPGFF. The CDR3 nucleotides read TGTGCCAGCAGATCTCTCGGGCTAGCGCGGAAGGGCGCGCCTGGGTTCTTC. Filled out from reference TRBV11-2 and TRBJ2-1, the complete variable domain reads EAGVAQSPRYKIIEKRQSVAFWCNPISGHATLYWYQQILGQGPKLLIQFQNNGVVDDSQLPKDRFSAERLKGVDSTLKIQPAKLEDSAVYLCASRSLGLARKGAPGFFGPGTRLTVL.

This clone came up once. The rearrangement links TRBV9 to TRBJ1-1, with D tentatively TRBD1 (5 bases). The V end was cut by 0 bases, the J end by 4 bases, with 13 bases between. This CDR3 has 15 amino acids. Germline V CDR1 and CDR2: SGDLS, YYNGEE. DNA for the CDR3: TGTGCCAGCAGCGTAGGAGGGGCCGGAGGCACTGAAGCTTTCTTT. Translation: CASSVGGAGGTEAFF.

This chain links TRBV19 with TRBJ1-1, with D possibly matching TRBD1 (5 bases). This CDR3 contains 14 residues. In germline, CDR1 is LNHDA, CDR2 SQIVND (reference sequence). V was cut by 7 bases and J by 1 base, with 13 bases left in between. The CDR3 here is CASIQTETNTEAFF. Written as DNA, the CDR3 is TGTGCCAGTATCCAGACAGAGACGAACACTGAAGCTTTCTTT.

This clone appeared a few times. The gene calls are TRBV4-1 and TRBJ2-7; unclear D gene. CDR3 length: 13 residues. Germline V lookup: CDR1 MGHRA, CDR2 YSYEKL. V lost 1 base, J lost 5 bases, and 9 bases lay in between. The CDR3 sequence: CASSQVGDDEQYF. The CDR3 coding sequence is TGCGCCAGCAGCCAAGTTGGAGACGACGAGCAGTACTTC.

This chain uses TRBV9 with TRBJ1-1, with 7 bases identical to TRBD1. V shed 2 bases, J shed 4 bases, and the junction held 11 bases outside the gene matches. The CDR3 spans 16 residues. The germline gives CDR1 SGDLS, CDR2 YYNGEE. The CDR3 coding sequence is TGTGCCAGCAGCGTGGAGCCCCAGACAGGGTCCACTGAAGCTTTCTTT. As protein: CASSVEPQTGSTEAFF.

Only a few counts were recorded for this clone. The chain links TRBV5-1 to TRBJ1-4, with 7 positions matching TRBD1. Germline lookup yields CDR1 SGHRS and CDR2 YFSETQ. The CDR3 has 15 residues. V shed 4 bases and J 3 bases; nucleotides not matched to a gene: 6. Here the CDR3 DNA reads TGCGCCAGCAGCGGAGGTAGGGGGCCTAATGAAAAACTGTTTTTT. Amino acid sequence: CASSGGRGPNEKLFF.

DNA for the CDR3: TGTGCCAGCAGCTTACGGACTAGCGAGATAAGAGAGACCCAGTACTTC. This encodes CASSLRTSEIRETQYF. The V call is TRBV5-6, the J call TRBJ2-5, with 9 positions matching TRBD2. With 2 bases clipped from V and 4 bases from J, the junction kept 9 bases outside the gene matches. The germline gives CDR1 SGHDT, CDR2 YYEEEE. This CDR3 region has 16 residues.

This clone appeared a few times. V usage is TRBV11-2 and J usage is TRBJ2-3; D is undetermined. The germline V gene encodes CDR1 SGHAT and CDR2 FQNNGV. This CDR3 has 10 amino acids. V was clipped by 5 bases and J by 9 bases, with 6 bases between them. This CDR3 reads CASSARTQYF. CDR3 sequence (DNA): TGTGCCAGCAGCGCCAGGACGCAGTATTTT.

This sequence joins TRBV27 and TRBJ2-3, with TRBD2 identical over 7 bases. The CDR3 consists of 14 residues. Germline V gives CDR1 MNHEY, CDR2 SMNVEV (reference sequence). V lost 3 bases to trimming and J lost 4 bases; unmatched junction nucleotides: 4. The CDR3 bases are TGTGCCAGCAGTTTCGCGGGAGCCCCAGATACGCAGTATTTT. Protein product: CASSFAGAPDTQYF.

The V call is TRBV7-9, the J call TRBJ2-1, with D possibly being TRBD2 (5 bases). Looked up from germline, CDR1 is SEHNR and CDR2 is FQNEAQ (reference sequence). V was clipped by 4 bases and J by 10 bases, with 11 bases between them. This CDR3 is 12 amino acids long. Here the CDR3 reads CASSSASFEQFF. The CDR3 nucleotides are TGTGCCAGCAGCTCGGCTAGCTTCGAGCAGTTCTTC.